This is a list of T cell receptor beta chains from one sample in a study of control samples from healthy donors and cancer patients. The protocol was immunoSEQ multiplex PCR, while the TCRdb copy is restricted to in-frame clones and leaves out a portion. Altogether some 120,000 clones are present, 75% to 95% being singletons, with the ten largest covering around 2.5%. The sequenced sample was blood. Every receptor here comes from a man aged 18 to 29 in good health. Both conserved end residues are part of each CDR3. Each record gives: V gene, J gene, clone size, D gene, CDR3 protein, CDR3 DNA. A D gene is named only where the DNA matches it firmly. Clone size, where shown, is once, few, many, or a class for clones that have expanded.

TRBV11-2	TRBJ1-2	-	TRBD1	CASSLADRVRYTF	TGTGCCAGCAGCTTAGCCGACAGGGTACGCTACACCTTC
TRBV6-4	TRBJ1-1	-	TRBD1	CASRDRDRGIQVDTEAFF	TGTGCCAGCAGGGACCGGGACAGGGGGATACAAGTGGACACTGAAGCTTTCTTT
TRBV4-1	TRBJ1-4	-	-	CASSQVGAAGEKLFF	TGCGCCAGCAGCCAAGTTGGGGCAGCTGGTGAAAAACTGTTTTTT
TRBV7-2	TRBJ2-1	-	TRBD2	CASSLWLAGGVSYNEQFF	TGTGCCAGCAGCTTATGGCTAGCGGGGGGGGTCTCCTACAATGAGCAGTTCTTC
TRBV27	TRBJ2-4	-	-	CASSLGTPFDIQYF	TGTGCCAGCTCCCTCGGGACACCATTTGACATTCAGTACTTC
TRBV11-3	TRBJ2-5	-	TRBD2	CASSLRESEETQYF	TGTGCCAGCAGCCTGCGGGAGTCGGAAGAGACCCAGTACTTC
TRBV10-3	TRBJ2-5	-	TRBD1	CAISEYRDREGETQYF	TGTGCCATCAGTGAATATCGGGACAGGGAAGGAGAGACCCAGTACTTC
TRBV19	TRBJ2-7	-	-	CASSIGSSGTASHEQYF	TGTGCCAGTAGTATAGGGAGCTCCGGGACGGCATCTCACGAGCAGTACTTC
TRBV19	TRBJ1-5	-	-	CASHPYLEESSNQPQHF	TGTGCCAGTCACCCTTATCTGGAGGAATCTAGCAATCAGCCCCAGCATTTT
TRBV19	TRBJ1-5	-	-	CASSIGYSSLSNQPQHF	TGTGCCAGTAGTATAGGGTATTCCAGCTTAAGCAATCAGCCCCAGCATTTT
TRBV7-3	TRBJ2-1	-	TRBD2	CASSLYATSPSSYNEQFF	TGTGCCAGCAGCTTATATGCGACTAGCCCAAGCTCCTACAATGAGCAGTTCTTC
TRBV6-2/TRBV6-3	TRBJ2-3	-	TRBD1	CASSLGGQATDTQYF	TGTGCCAGCAGCCTTGGAGGACAGGCCACAGATACGCAGTATTTT
TRBV18	TRBJ2-3	-	-	CASSPSTGSTDTQYF	TGTGCCAGCTCACCTTCGACGGGAAGCACAGATACGCAGTATTTT
TRBV2	TRBJ2-3	-	TRBD2	CASKAKRGAPDTQYF	TGTGCCAGCAAAGCAAAGCGGGGGGCGCCAGATACGCAGTATTTT
TRBV3-1/TRBV3-2	TRBJ1-6	many	-	CASSQGWVGSSPLHF	TGTGCCAGCAGCCAAGGGTGGGTAGGGTCTTCACCCCTCCACTTT
TRBV12-3/TRBV12-4	TRBJ1-2	-	-	CASSPDGYGYTF	TGTGCCAGCAGTCCAGACGGCTATGGCTACACCTTC
TRBV2	TRBJ2-1	-	-	CASKIGIGDEQFF	TGTGCCAGCAAAATCGGGATCGGAGATGAGCAGTTCTTC
TRBV6-2/TRBV6-3	TRBJ1-2	-	TRBD1	CASSQATGVYGYTF	TGTGCCAGCAGTCAAGCGACAGGGGTCTATGGCTACACCTTC
TRBV13	TRBJ2-1	-	-	CASSFSDNEQFF	TGTGCCAGCAGCTTTTCGGACAATGAGCAGTTCTTC
TRBV9	TRBJ2-2	-	TRBD2	CASSWTSGPTGELFF	TGTGCCAGCAGCTGGACTAGCGGACCCACCGGGGAGCTGTTTTTT
TRBV19	TRBJ1-5	-	-	CASSQQDTNQPQHF	TGTGCCAGTAGTCAACAGGATACCAATCAGCCCCAGCATTTT
TRBV7-9	TRBJ2-2	-	TRBD2	CASSSTSGTMSGELFF	TGTGCCAGCAGCTCGACTAGCGGGACCATGTCCGGGGAGCTGTTTTTT
TRBV28	TRBJ2-2	-	TRBD1	CASSGTGTAGELFF	TGTGCCAGCTCCGGGACAGGGACGGCCGGGGAGCTGTTTTTT
TRBV30	TRBJ1-1	-	-	CAWSVNTEAFF	TGTGCCTGGAGTGTTAACACTGAAGCTTTCTTT
TRBV11-3	TRBJ1-5	-	TRBD1	CASSSWTGKFQPQHF	TGTGCCAGCAGCTCATGGACAGGGAAGTTTCAGCCCCAGCATTTT